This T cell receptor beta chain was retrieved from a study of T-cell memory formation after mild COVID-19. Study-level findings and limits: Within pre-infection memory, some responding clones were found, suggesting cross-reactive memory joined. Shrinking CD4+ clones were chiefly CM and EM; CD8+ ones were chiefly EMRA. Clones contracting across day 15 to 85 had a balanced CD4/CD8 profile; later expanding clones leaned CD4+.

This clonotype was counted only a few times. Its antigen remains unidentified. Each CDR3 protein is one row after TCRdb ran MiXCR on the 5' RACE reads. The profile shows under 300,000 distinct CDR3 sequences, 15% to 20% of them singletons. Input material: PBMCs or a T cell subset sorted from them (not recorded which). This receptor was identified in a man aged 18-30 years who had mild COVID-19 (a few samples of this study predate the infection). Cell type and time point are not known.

The CDR3 loop reads CASGFWTGHEQFF. CDR3 coding DNA: TGTGCTAGTGGTTTCTGGACAGGTCATGAGCAGTTCTTC. The V and J genes are TRBV12-5 and TRBJ2-1; 7 bases are shared with TRBD1. The J segment lost 8 bases and the V segment lost 3 bases, leaving 4 bases of the junction unmatched. CDR1 LGHNT and CDR2 FRNRAP come from the germline V gene. This CDR3 is 13 amino acids long.